This T cell receptor beta chain was sequenced for a study of T cells in Graves' hyperthyroidism and ophthalmopathy. This clonotype was observed many times. As yet, its antigen is unknown. Germline V CDR1 and CDR2: MNHNS, SASEGT. This CDR3 region has 14 residues. V lost 6 bases and J 2 bases, leaving 13 bases between the germline ends. Regions amplified from RNA transcripts were the TCR beta CDR3 regions. When the TCR CDR3 underwent first-round RT-PCR, the HTBI primer set was used. TCRdb used MiXCR to reprocess the multiplex PCR reads, holding one entry per CDR3 protein. The sample lists more than 600,000 distinct CDR3 sequences, roughly 15% seen once, with approximately 8% in the top ten. Graves' hyperthyroidism is called stable when ophthalmopathy does not progress within 18 months. Study results and limitations: In the blood, most expanded thyroid clonotypes above 0.001 appeared as well.

The chain carries TRBV6-1 and TRBJ1-1; D may be TRBD1 (5 bases). This TCR was sampled from a young man with Graves' hyperthyroidism. Source material: blood. CDR3 in DNA: TGTGCCAGCAGGGGAGGGGAGGGCAACACTGAAGCTTTCTTT. Its translation: CASRGGEGNTEAFF.